This T cell receptor beta chain comes out of a study of blood T cell repertoires in COVID-19. The overall study: Collection of acute and convalescent COVID-19 samples took place in the United States, Italy and Spain. T cells, B-cell-depleted T cells, or PBMCs provided the cDNA or gDNA that served as material.

In Seattle, patients joined the study during active infection and were tracked longitudinally. The CDR3 has 15 residues. The germline CDR1 and CDR2 sequences are MNHEY and SVGAGI. A word on this clone: Compared with germline, one end of the junction differs, possibly owing to a read error.

In the original analysis: The assay estimated nucleated cells by amplifying reference gene primers. Method: immunoSEQ multiplex PCR; TCRdb's copy keeps in-frame clones and lacks some. V, J and clone size derive from that table, while D and trimming were established from the DNA sequence. The repertoire holds roughly 340,000 clones, with about nine tenths as singletons. This sequence joins TRBV6-5 and TRBJ1-2; D is unresolved. The material sequenced was peripheral blood. The sequence came from a woman between 70 and 85 years old with COVID-19, enrolled during active disease. The CDR3 protein is CASSYSAGGEQGYTF. DNA of the CDR3: TGTGCCAGCAGCTACTCCGCTGGCGGGGAGCAAGGCTACACCTTC.